This T cell receptor (beta chain) was profiled in a study of OX40 agonist ivuxolimab in advanced cancers. Looking at the study overall: Ivuxolimab, which targeted the costimulatory receptor OX40 (CD134), was an agonistic, fully human IgG2 monoclonal antibody. Intravenous ivuxolimab was administered to patients every 2 weeks at six dose levels: 0.01, 0.1, 0.3, 1.5, 3 and 10 mg/kg. Among the 50 to 55 dose-escalation patients, about 19 had hepatocellular carcinoma, approximately 15 melanoma, 9 renal cell carcinoma and 9 head and neck cancer. A male proportion of 82.7% and a mean age of approximately 60 years, ranging from about 23 to 79, were recorded for the dose-escalation cohort. Patients were allowed to have had prior anti-PD-1, anti-PD-L1 or anti-CTLA-4 therapy, and more than 30% of the dose-escalation patients had previously received checkpoint inhibitors. Partial responses occurred in three dose-escalation patients, of whom one had hepatocellular carcinoma and two had cutaneous melanoma. Peripheral TCRbeta sequencing aimed to test whether ivuxolimab altered TCR sequence diversity and caused clonal T-cell expansion. The paper covers the monotherapy dose-escalation part of the phase I ivuxolimab trial, which included N ≈ 50 patients. What the authors observed across the whole study: In partial responders in the 0.1-3.0 mg/kg groups, normalized peripheral clonal expansion was found to be among the lowest, especially among CD8+ T cells. After ivuxolimab, CD8+ T cells had more expanded clones than CD4+ T cells on average. The antigen specificity of the clonally expanded peripheral T cells was not determined. Low levels of normalized T-cell clonal expansion were also seen in some nonresponding patients. Clonal expansion of both CD4+ and CD8+ blood T cells was observed from baseline to week 6 at doses 0.1 to 3.0 mg/kg.

The trial excluded patients who had a history of autoimmune disease or were on systemic immunosuppression. Peripheral blood for TCR sequencing was collected from all dose cohorts at baseline, on cycle 4 day 1, and on cycle 7 day 1. Samples were obtained from an open-label, multicenter, first-in-human phase I dose-escalation trial of ivuxolimab. Adults with locally advanced or metastatic melanoma, renal cell, hepatocellular, or head and neck squamous cell carcinoma were enrolled in the trial. Before TCR sequencing, CD4+ T cells and CD8+ T cells were sorted from peripheral blood as separate populations. The germline V gene sets CDR1 to MDHEN and CDR2 to SYDVKM. V is trimmed back by 5 bases and J by 6 bases, and the junction contains 12 bases that no gene match accounts for. Including cysteine and phenylalanine, the CDR3 has 15 amino acids. The CDR3 DNA has 45 bases and is translated from base 1. Genomic DNA was isolated from the sorted cells so that the TCRbeta CDR3 region could be sequenced. The immunoSEQ Assay was used to sequence the TCRbeta CDR3 regions. The immuneACCESS repertoire file appears here via TCRdb, limited to in-frame rearrangements. These files lack a portion of the clones; in checked studies, under half of the deficit traces to unresolved V genes, and the cause of the others is not known. The sample has about 69,000 clones on record, 80% to 90% of them singletons. Together, the top ten hold under 7% of the sample.

In this sample, this clone turned up once. The target of this receptor is not known. No base quality values were provided; no much bigger clone lies one nucleotide off. The chain couples TRBV28 to TRBJ2-7; 8 central bases correspond to TRBD1. The specimen was CD4+ or CD8+ T cells sorted from blood, collected in a trial of the OX40 agonist ivuxolimab. The clonotype comes from an adult with an advanced solid tumor such as melanoma, head and neck, liver or kidney cancer. The CDR3 protein sequence reads: CASSPLTGAMAEQYF. The DNA sequence is as follows: TGTGCCAGCAGTCCGTTGACAGGGGCTATGGCCGAGCAGTACTTC.